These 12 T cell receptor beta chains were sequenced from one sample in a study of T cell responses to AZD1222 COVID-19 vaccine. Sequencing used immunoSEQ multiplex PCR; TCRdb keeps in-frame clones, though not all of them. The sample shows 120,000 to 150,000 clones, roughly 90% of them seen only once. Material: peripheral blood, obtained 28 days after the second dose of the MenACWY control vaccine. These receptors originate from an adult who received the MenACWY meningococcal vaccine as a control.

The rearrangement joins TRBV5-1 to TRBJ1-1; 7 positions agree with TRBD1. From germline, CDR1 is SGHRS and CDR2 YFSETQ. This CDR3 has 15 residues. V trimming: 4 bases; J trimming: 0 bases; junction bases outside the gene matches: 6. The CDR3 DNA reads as TGCGCCAGCAGCCTAAGGACAGGAGTGAACACTGAAGCTTTCTTT. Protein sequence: CASSLRTGVNTEAFF.

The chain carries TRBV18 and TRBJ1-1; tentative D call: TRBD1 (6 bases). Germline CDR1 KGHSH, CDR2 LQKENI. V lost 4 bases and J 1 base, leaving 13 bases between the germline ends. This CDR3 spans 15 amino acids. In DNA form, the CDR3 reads TGTGCCAGCTCACTACAGGGCCCTGGGAACACTGAAGCTTTCTTT. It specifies CASSLQGPGNTEAFF.

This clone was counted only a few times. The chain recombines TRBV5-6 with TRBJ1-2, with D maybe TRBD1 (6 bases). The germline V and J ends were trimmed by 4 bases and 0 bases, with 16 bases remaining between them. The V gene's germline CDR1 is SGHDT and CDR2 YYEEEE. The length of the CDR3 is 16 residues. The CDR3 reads CASSPIRGAANYGYTF. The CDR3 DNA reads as TGTGCCAGCAGCCCCATACGGGGGGCAGCTAACTATGGCTACACCTTC.

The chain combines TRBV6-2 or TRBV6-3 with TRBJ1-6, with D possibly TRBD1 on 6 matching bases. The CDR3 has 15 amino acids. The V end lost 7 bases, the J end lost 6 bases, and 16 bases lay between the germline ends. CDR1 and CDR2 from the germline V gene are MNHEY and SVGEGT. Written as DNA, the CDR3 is TGTGCCAGCATCCCGACAGGAACGATTAATTCACCCCTCCACTTT. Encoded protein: CASIPTGTINSPLHF.

The CDR3 DNA sequence: TGTGCCAGCAGCGACACCAGCGGGGGTGACAATGAGCAGTTCTTC. Translated: CASSDTSGGDNEQFF. The chain links TRBV6-5 to TRBJ2-1; 8 bases fit TRBD2. Trimming cost V 6 bases and J 5 bases; bases outside gene matches: 9. CDR1 and CDR2 (germline): MNHEY, SVGAGI. The CDR3 is 15 residues long.

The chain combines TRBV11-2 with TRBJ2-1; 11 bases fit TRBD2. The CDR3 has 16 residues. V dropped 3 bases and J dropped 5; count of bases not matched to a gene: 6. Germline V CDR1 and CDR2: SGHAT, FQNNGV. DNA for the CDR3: TGTGCCAGCAGCTTCGTACTAGCGGGAGTCCACAATGAGCAGTTCTTC. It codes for CASSFVLAGVHNEQFF.

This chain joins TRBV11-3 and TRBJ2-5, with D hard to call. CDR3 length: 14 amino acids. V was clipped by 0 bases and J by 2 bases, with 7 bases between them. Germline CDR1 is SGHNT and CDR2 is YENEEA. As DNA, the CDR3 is TGTGCCAGCAGCTTAGATGGCTATCAAGAGACCCAGTACTTC. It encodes CASSLDGYQETQYF.

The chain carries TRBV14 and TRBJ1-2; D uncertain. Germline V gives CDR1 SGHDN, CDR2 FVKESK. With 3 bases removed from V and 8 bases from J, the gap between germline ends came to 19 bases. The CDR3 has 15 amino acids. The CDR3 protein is CASSQGYFSLGGYTF. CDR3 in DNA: TGTGCCAGCAGCCAGGGGTATTTTAGTCTGGGCGGCTACACCTTC.

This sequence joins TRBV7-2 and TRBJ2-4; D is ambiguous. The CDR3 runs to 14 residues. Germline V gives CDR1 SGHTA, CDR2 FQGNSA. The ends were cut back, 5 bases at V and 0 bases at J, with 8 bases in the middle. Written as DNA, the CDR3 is TGTGCCAGCAGCCCCGGGCTAGCCAAAAACATTCAGTACTTC. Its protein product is CASSPGLAKNIQYF.

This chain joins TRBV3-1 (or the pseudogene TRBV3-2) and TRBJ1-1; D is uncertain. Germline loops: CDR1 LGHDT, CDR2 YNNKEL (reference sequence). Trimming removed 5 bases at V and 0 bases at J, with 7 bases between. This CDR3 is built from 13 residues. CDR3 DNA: TGTGCCAGCAGCGGACCTATGAACACTGAAGCTTTCTTT. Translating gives CASSGPMNTEAFF.

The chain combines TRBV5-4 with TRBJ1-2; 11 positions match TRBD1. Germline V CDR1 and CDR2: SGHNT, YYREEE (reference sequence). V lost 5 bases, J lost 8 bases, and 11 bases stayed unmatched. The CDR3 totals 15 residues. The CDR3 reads CASSLGWDRGDGYTF. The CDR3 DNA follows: TGTGCCAGCAGTCTTGGGTGGGACAGGGGGGACGGCTACACCTTC.

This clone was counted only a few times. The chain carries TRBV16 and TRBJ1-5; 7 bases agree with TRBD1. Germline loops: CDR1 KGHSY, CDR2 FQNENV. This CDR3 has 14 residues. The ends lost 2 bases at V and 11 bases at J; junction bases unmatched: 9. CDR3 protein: CASSQGNRGGTQHF. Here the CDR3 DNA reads TGTGCCAGCAGCCAAGGGAACAGGGGTGGGACCCAGCATTTT. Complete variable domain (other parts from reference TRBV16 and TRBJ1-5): GEEVAQTPKHLVRGEGQKAKLYCAPIKGHSYVFWYQQVLKNEFKFLISFQNENVFDETGMPKERFSAKCLPNSPCSLEIQATKLEDSAVYFCASSQGNRGGTQHFGDGTRLSIL.